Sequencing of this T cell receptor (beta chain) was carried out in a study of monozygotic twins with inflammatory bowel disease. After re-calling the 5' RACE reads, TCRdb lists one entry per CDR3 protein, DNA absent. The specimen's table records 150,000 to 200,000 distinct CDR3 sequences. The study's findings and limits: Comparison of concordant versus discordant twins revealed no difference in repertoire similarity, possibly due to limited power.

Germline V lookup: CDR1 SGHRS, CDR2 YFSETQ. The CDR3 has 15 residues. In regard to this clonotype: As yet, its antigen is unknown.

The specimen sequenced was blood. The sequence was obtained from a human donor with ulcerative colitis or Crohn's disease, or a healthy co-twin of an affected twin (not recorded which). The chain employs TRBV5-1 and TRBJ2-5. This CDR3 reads CASSLVARREETQYF. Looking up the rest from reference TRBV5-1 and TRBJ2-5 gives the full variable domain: KAGVTQTPRYLIKTRGQQVTLSCSPISGHRSVSWYQQTPGQGLQFLFEYFSETQRNKGNFPGRFSGRQFSNSRSEMNVSTLELGDSALYLCASSLVARREETQYFGPGTRLLVL.